These T cell receptor beta chains were read from a single sample in a study of human T cells and chemical hapten exposure. TCRdb re-analysed the RACE reads in MiXCR, keeping a single row per CDR3 protein. In the table there are tens of thousands of distinct CDR3 sequences, 7.5% to 10% of which are singletons. The specimen was whole blood, collected in connection with sensitization to the hapten diphenylcyclopropenone (DPC). These receptors were obtained from a woman aged 40 to 50 with alopecia areata. Some clones in this sample may be carry-over from other donors' samples. The conserved cysteine and the conserved F or W are not part of the CDR3 here. Each record gives: V gene, J gene, CDR3 protein.

>TRBV28|TRBJ1-1
ASSSDRRRNTEAF
>TRBV19|TRBJ2-7
ASRLGTGGSHEQY
>TRBV11-2|TRBJ2-3
ASSLPGGGTDTQY
>TRBV7-9|TRBJ2-5
ASSLWFGQEETQY
>TRBV20-1|TRBJ2-1
SAPRGLGNEQF
>TRBV7-9|TRBJ2-3
ASSLGLGGDTDTQY
>TRBV6-6|TRBJ1-5
ASSPPPGGQPQH
>TRBV12-3/TRBV12-4|TRBJ1-6
ASSLGDRAQPANSPLH
>TRBV30|TRBJ1-1
AWIPYGRGSVNTEAF
>TRBV29-1|TRBJ2-2
SVSPGQGFTGELF
>TRBV20-1|TRBJ1-1
NCFRQGTEAF
>TRBV12-3/TRBV12-4|TRBJ1-2
ASSPHETGGNYGYT
>TRBV6-1|TRBJ1-1
ASSYQWAGGITEAF
>TRBV6-2/TRBV6-3|TRBJ2-1
ASTTNPGLAGGPYNEQF
>TRBV7-9|TRBJ1-1
ASSRDPIGPEAF
>TRBV10-2|TRBJ2-1
ASSGLAGGNEQF
>TRBV11-2|TRBJ2-1
ASSQTSGGLSSYNEQF
>TRBV9|TRBJ2-2
ASSVGLIPSWLF
>TRBV4-2|TRBJ1-5
ASSQEAGGNQPQH
>TRBV20-1|TRBJ1-5
SAARRDQPQH
>TRBV10-2|TRBJ1-2
ASSEGTGELGGYT
>TRBV4-1|TRBJ1-6
ASSQDGGQSSPLH
>TRBV3-2|TRBJ2-1
ASRRAGVYNEQF
>TRBV20-1|TRBJ2-7
SARDFGVYEQY
>TRBV20-1|TRBJ2-1
SATRPGQVWSGQF
>TRBV6-2/TRBV6-3|TRBJ1-5
ASKTDNGANQPQH
>TRBV6-5|TRBJ1-1
ASSHIRGQGPNTEAF
>TRBV7-9|TRBJ2-3
ASSLTGSSTDTQY
>TRBV11-2|TRBJ2-5
ASSLGSASYQETQY
>TRBV6-2/TRBV6-3|TRBJ2-1
ASSRFLLAGPYNEQF
>TRBV20-1|TRBJ1-4
SANTGPTNEKLF
>TRBV9|TRBJ2-3
ASSVTGGPGADTQY
>TRBV6-2/TRBV6-3|TRBJ1-3
ASSYGGTTGNTIY
>TRBV12-2|TRBJ2-5
ASRHLGRDRDFKTQY
>TRBV18|TRBJ2-1
ASSPQTSQGYNEQF
>TRBV6-6|TRBJ1-3
ASSLRVTGNTIY
>TRBV27|TRBJ2-7
ASSPRSAFYEQY
>TRBV6-2/TRBV6-3|TRBJ1-2
ASRVRGTHYGYT
>TRBV6-2/TRBV6-3|TRBJ1-2
ASSFLRTDYGYT
>TRBV12-3/TRBV12-4|TRBJ2-1
ASSLGLAVDEQF
>TRBV10-3|TRBJ1-5
AIRTGLYQPQH
>TRBV6-2/TRBV6-3|TRBJ1-2
ASSYPGTGRRYGYT
>TRBV4-3|TRBJ1-2
ASSQGRGASSGYT
>TRBV7-9|TRBJ2-7
ASSPDVAAYEQY
>TRBV7-6|TRBJ1-1
ASSLAQLNTEAF
>TRBV14|TRBJ2-1
ASSLTSGYNEQF
>TRBV25-1|TRBJ2-3
ASSETQGADTQY
>TRBV6-6|TRBJ2-7
ASTPRQGPSYEQY
>TRBV15|TRBJ1-4
ATNQRTGGSEKLF
>TRBV2|TRBJ1-6
AIGQSDSPLH
>TRBV5-6|TRBJ2-7
ASSLDPSGSSYEQY
>TRBV4-2|TRBJ2-3
ASSQVSASNVGDTQY
>TRBV5-1|TRBJ2-7
ASSLTSAVDQPTYEQY